These 21 T cell receptor beta chains were all obtained from the same sample, sequenced in a study of T cells in Graves' hyperthyroidism and ophthalmopathy. RNA transcripts provided the source from which TCR beta CDR3 regions were amplified. Researchers ran a first-round RT-PCR on the TCR CDR3 using the HTBI primer set. TCRdb used MiXCR to reprocess the multiplex PCR reads, holding one entry per CDR3 protein. This sample carries around 600,000 distinct CDR3 sequences, around 14% of them seen once, and the ten largest clones take about 7%. The sequenced material came from blood. Source of these receptors: a woman aged 25 to 39 with Graves' hyperthyroidism.

This clonotype has a count of ten or more. The J gene is TRBJ1-2, the V gene TRBV30; no clear D. The ends were cut back, 3 bases at V and 8 bases at J, with 13 bases in the middle. The CDR3 runs to 12 residues. Germline-derived CDR1 and CDR2 are GTSNPN and SVGIG (reference sequence). For the CDR3, the DNA is TGTGCCTGGAGAGCTGCCGCTGGGGGCTACACCTTC. This codes for CAWRAAAGGYTF.

This chain uses TRBV5-8 with TRBJ2-1, with 9 positions matching TRBD2. Losses at the gene ends were 3 bases for V and 2 bases for J; bases not matched to a gene: 6. This CDR3 has 16 residues. CDR1 and CDR2 from the germline V gene are SGHTS and YDEGEE. In DNA, the CDR3 is TGTGCCAGCAGCTCTCCAGCGGGAGGACCCTACAATGAGCAGTTCTTC. Protein product: CASSSPAGGPYNEQFF.

This clonotype showed up many times. CDR3 residues: CASSAGLGGVPDTQYF. For the CDR3, the DNA is TGTGCCAGCAGCGCCGGACTAGGTGGGGTCCCAGATACGCAGTATTTT. The chain has TRBV7-2 and TRBJ2-3, with 7 bases fitting TRBD2. Germline V gene data show CDR1 as SGHTA and CDR2 as FQGNSA. The CDR3 covers 16 residues. The V and J ends lost 5 bases and 4 bases, in that order; junction bases with no gene match: 12.

This clonotype was seen a single time. This rearrangement joins TRBV19 to TRBJ1-1; no clear D gene. Trimming took off 1 base at V and 10 bases at J, with 10 bases between the two ends. The CDR3 runs 12 residues. Germline loops: CDR1 LNHDA, CDR2 SQIVND (reference sequence). CDR3 residues: CASSIAGVGAFF. The DNA for the CDR3 is TGTGCCAGTAGTATAGCGGGAGTTGGAGCTTTCTTT.

This clonotype showed up many times. V gene TRBV7-9 combines with J gene TRBJ2-7; 7 bases map to TRBD1. With 5 bases clipped from V and 3 bases from J, the junction kept 10 bases outside the gene matches. The CDR3 runs 15 residues. Looked up from germline, CDR1 is SEHNR and CDR2 is FQNEAQ (reference sequence). The CDR3 DNA reads as TGTGCCAGCAGCGAAACCCTGGGACAGTACTACGAGCAGTACTTC. This sequence encodes CASSETLGQYYEQYF.

The genes are TRBV11-2 and TRBJ2-7; 8 nucleotides agree with TRBD2. Losses at the gene ends were 1 base for V and 2 bases for J; bases not matched to a gene: 4. Per germline, CDR1 SGHAT and CDR2 FQNNGV. This CDR3 is 15 amino acids long. CDR3 DNA sequence: TGTGCCAGCAGCTTAGTTCCGGGACTAGCCTACGAGCAGTACTTC. Amino acids: CASSLVPGLAYEQYF.

CDR3 protein: CSASLAGDEQFF. CDR3 nucleotides: TGCAGTGCGTCGCTAGCGGGAGATGAGCAGTTCTTC. The chain is built from TRBV20-1 and TRBJ2-1; TRBD2 matches at 10 bases. Unmatched junction bases numbered 4, after V lost 6 bases and J lost 8 bases. Germline V gives CDR1 DFQATT, CDR2 SNEGSKA (reference sequence). This CDR3 is built from 12 residues.

The chain recombines TRBV4-3 with TRBJ1-5; a possible D gene is TRBD1 (6 bases). Germline CDR1 and CDR2: LGHNA and YSLEER. V gave up 0 bases and J gave up 6 bases, with 9 bases separating them. The CDR3 contains 14 residues. The CDR3 is CASSQDHRAQPQHF. CDR3 in DNA: TGCGCCAGCAGCCAAGATCACAGGGCTCAGCCCCAGCATTTT.

In this sample, this clonotype turned up many times. This chain connects TRBV11-2 to TRBJ2-2, with unresolved D. Germline V lookup: CDR1 SGHAT, CDR2 FQNNGV. V lost 1 base and J 6 bases, leaving 6 bases between the germline ends. CDR3 length: 13 amino acids. In DNA form, the CDR3 reads TGTGCCAGCAGCTTAGTCGCGGCCGGGGAGCTGTTTTTT. It codes for CASSLVAAGELFF.

The chain employs TRBV5-5 and TRBJ1-4; 9 nucleotides match TRBD1. CDR3 length equals 15 residues. J lost 7 bases, V lost 4 bases, and 8 bases had no gene match. Germline lookup yields CDR1 SGHKS and CDR2 YYEKEE (reference sequence). CDR3 nucleotides: TGTGCCAGCAGCCCTACAGGGGGCGAGAGTGAAAAACTGTTTTTT. It encodes CASSPTGGESEKLFF.

This clonotype was seen a few times. The V and J genes are TRBV20-1 and TRBJ2-5; D perhaps matches TRBD1 (5 bases). The V gene lost 4 bases and the J gene lost 1 base, with 19 bases spanning the gap. This CDR3 is 16 amino acids long. The germline gives CDR1 DFQATT, CDR2 SNEGSKA (reference sequence). The CDR3 loop reads CSAKPTRFRVQETQYF. The DNA for the CDR3 is TGCAGTGCTAAGCCGACAAGGTTCAGGGTCCAAGAGACCCAGTACTTC.

This clonotype has ten or more counts. The chain joins TRBV6-1 to TRBJ2-7, with D maybe TRBD2 (7 bases). Germline V gene lookup returns CDR1 MNHNS and CDR2 SASEGT. This CDR3 spans 13 amino acids. V dropped 4 bases and J dropped 6 bases, with 13 bases sitting between them. The CDR3 coding sequence is TGTGCCAGCAGTGCGGACGGGGGGCGCGAGCAGTACTTC. This codes for CASSADGGREQYF.

A few counts support this clonotype. The chain combines TRBV6-2 or TRBV6-3 with TRBJ1-5; D unresolved. V dropped 6 bases and J dropped 10 bases, with 16 bases sitting between them. Germline assignment: CDR1 MNHEY and CDR2 SVGEGT. This CDR3 comprises 13 residues. CDR3 nucleotides: TGTGCCAGCAGCCCACGGGTAAGCGGACCCCAGCATTTT. Encoded protein: CASSPRVSGPQHF.

The table lists this clonotype with many counts. The chain uses TRBV5-6 and TRBJ2-1; D remains ambiguous. CDR3 length: 16 amino acids. The V end was cut by 2 bases, the J end by 0 bases, with 12 bases between. CDR1 SGHDT and CDR2 YYEEEE come from the germline V gene. CDR3 DNA: TGTGCCAGCAGCTTAGAAGGTTCAGGCTCCTACAATGAGCAGTTCTTC. Its translation is CASSLEGSGSYNEQFF.

This clonotype was recorded many times. The rearrangement uses TRBV28 and TRBJ1-1; 9 positions agree with TRBD1. V lost 5 bases to trimming and J lost 3 bases; unmatched junction nucleotides: 13. CDR3 length: 17 amino acids. Germline assignment: CDR1 MDHEN and CDR2 SYDVKM. The CDR3, as DNA: TGTGCCAGCAGTGCCTTGAGGGACAGGGTCGAGGACACTGAAGCTTTCTTT. Amino acid sequence: CASSALRDRVEDTEAFF.

Ten or more counts support this clonotype. The rearrangement joins TRBV10-3 to TRBJ1-5, with 9 bases that match TRBD1. CDR1 is ENHRY and CDR2 is SYGVKD in the germline V gene. V lost 8 bases to trimming and J lost 7 bases; unmatched junction nucleotides: 9. The CDR3 runs to 14 residues. CDR3 amino acids: CAIGRDREGQPQHF. The CDR3 DNA reads as TGTGCCATCGGCCGGGACAGGGAGGGGCAGCCCCAGCATTTT.

In this sample, this clonotype turned up many times. The chain carries TRBV13 and TRBJ1-1, with D possibly TRBD1 on 5 matching bases. This CDR3 is built from 15 residues. V lost 6 bases to trimming and J lost 4 bases, with 18 bases between them. Germline-derived CDR1 and CDR2 are PRHDT and FYEKMQ (reference sequence). The CDR3 bases are TGTGCCAGCAGTCCTCGTGGAGGGGCCCCCACTGAAGCTTTCTTT. This encodes CASSPRGGAPTEAFF.

Ten or more counts support this clonotype. This rearrangement joins TRBV24-1 to TRBJ2-1, with D uncertain. V was shortened by 4 bases and J by 0 bases, with 6 bases between the two germline ends. CDR1 KGHDR and CDR2 SFDVKD come from the germline V gene. This CDR3 comprises 14 residues. The CDR3 loop reads CATSDVSSYNEQFF. The CDR3 bases are TGTGCCACCAGTGACGTGAGCTCCTACAATGAGCAGTTCTTC.

This clonotype has a handful of counts. The chain has TRBV4-1 and TRBJ2-7; 10 bases align to TRBD2. Germline CDR1 reads MGHRA; CDR2 reads YSYEKL. Germline trimming cut 1 base from V and 4 bases from J; bases unmatched to any gene: 7. The CDR3 is 16 residues long. The DNA of the CDR3 is TGCGCCAGCAGCCAAGTGGGAGCGGGAGGGGATTACGAGCAGTACTTC. It encodes CASSQVGAGGDYEQYF.

The CDR3 sequence is CASSIRLAGYNEQFF. In DNA form, the CDR3 reads TGTGCCAGCAGCATTAGACTAGCGGGCTACAATGAGCAGTTCTTC. The J gene is TRBJ2-1, the V gene TRBV7-9; TRBD2 agrees at 10 bases. The CDR3 is made up of 15 amino acids. Germline assignment: CDR1 SEHNR and CDR2 FQNEAQ (reference sequence). V lost 5 bases and J lost 3; bases outside the gene matches: 4.

The rearrangement uses TRBV7-6 and TRBJ2-1; 10 bases are a match to TRBD2. V lost 6 bases to trimming and J lost 0 bases; unmatched junction nucleotides: 11. The CDR3 extends over 18 amino acids. The germline V gene has CDR1 SGHVS and CDR2 FNYEAQ. CDR3 nucleotides: TGTGCCAGCAGATCCTCTAGCGGGAGAGATACCTCCTACAATGAGCAGTTCTTC. Translated: CASRSSSGRDTSYNEQFF.